A selection of T cell receptor beta chains follows, all from one sample in a study of cytomegalovirus exposure and HLA in healthy donors. Libraries were prepared by immunoSEQ multiplex PCR; TCRdb keeps only in-frame clonotypes and omits some of them. Of about 140,000 clones in the sample, more than 75% are singletons; the top ten hold about 2.5%. Material for sequencing was PBMCs. The receptors shown here come from a woman between 18 and 29 years old in good health and CMV-seropositive. The CDR3 runs from the conserved cysteine through the conserved F or W. D genes are given only for firm matches. Size is stated for part of the rows, as once, few or many counts, or as a class when the clone is expanded.

CDR3	DNA	D	V	size	J
CASSYAYRGTEAFF	TGTGCCAGCAGTTACGCATACAGGGGAACTGAAGCTTTCTTT	TRBD1	TRBV6-5	.	TRBJ1-1
CAQRDRVATEAFF	TGTGCCCAACGGGACAGGGTGGCCACTGAAGCTTTCTTT	TRBD1	TRBV30	.	TRBJ1-1
CALTGSPVNTEAFF	TGTGCCTTGACAGGGAGTCCTGTGAACACTGAAGCTTTCTTT	TRBD1	TRBV5-4	.	TRBJ1-1
CASSPGQKESPLHF	TGTGCCAGCAGCCCGGGACAGAAGGAGTCACCCCTCCACTTT	TRBD1	TRBV6-5	.	TRBJ1-6
CASSPTSGGAWEQFF	TGTGCCAGCAGCCCAACTAGCGGGGGGGCCTGGGAGCAGTTCTTC	TRBD2	TRBV9	few	TRBJ2-1
CASSVQGNNQPQHF	TGTGCCAGCAGCGTACAGGGAAACAATCAGCCCCAGCATTTT	.	TRBV7-9	.	TRBJ1-5
CASGELKANVLTF	TGTGCCAGCGGAGAATTGAAGGCCAACGTCCTGACTTTC	.	TRBV27	few	TRBJ2-6
CASGETGGLQETQYF	TGTGCCAGCGGCGAAACGGGGGGGCTGCAAGAGACCCAGTACTTC	TRBD2	TRBV11-2	.	TRBJ2-5
CSVGRDGVTEAFF	TGCAGCGTTGGGAGGGACGGGGTCACTGAAGCTTTCTTT	.	TRBV29-1	.	TRBJ1-1
CASTGKGGQGNTEAFF	TGTGCCAGCACCGGAAAAGGTGGACAGGGGAACACTGAAGCTTTCTTT	TRBD1	TRBV7-9	.	TRBJ1-1
CASSLAAGGNTEAFF	TGCGCCAGCAGCTTGGCCGCAGGAGGGAACACTGAAGCTTTCTTT	.	TRBV5-1	.	TRBJ1-1
CASSEGTSYEQYF	TGTGCCAGCAGTGAGGGGACTAGCTACGAGCAGTACTTC	TRBD2	TRBV2	.	TRBJ2-7
CASSRVNAGNTIYF	TGTGCCAGCAGCCGAGTGAACGCCGGAAACACCATATATTTT	.	TRBV7-9	.	TRBJ1-3
CASSLDSDYGYTF	TGTGCCAGCAGTTTGGACTCAGACTATGGCTACACCTTC	.	TRBV6-5	once	TRBJ1-2
CASAPSYSGLPDTQYF	TGTGCCAGCGCTCCCAGTTACTCGGGGTTACCAGATACGCAGTATTTT	.	TRBV7-9	.	TRBJ2-3
CASSQFRGAGANVLTF	TGCGCCAGCAGCCAATTCCGGGGTGCTGGGGCCAACGTCCTGACTTTC	.	TRBV4-1	.	TRBJ2-6
CASSRGGSYNEQFF	TGTGCCAGCAGCCGCGGTGGTTCCTACAATGAGCAGTTCTTC	.	TRBV11-3	.	TRBJ2-1
CAWTTNGNSEAFF	TGTGCCTGGACCACAAACGGGAACTCTGAAGCTTTCTTT	.	TRBV30	.	TRBJ1-1
CASSIFLEGRGYDGELFF	TGTGCCAGTAGTATTTTTTTAGAGGGCAGGGGGTATGACGGGGAGCTGTTTTTT	TRBD1	TRBV19	.	TRBJ2-2
CASSLLQGTNEKLFF	TGTGCCAGCAGCTTGCTACAGGGAACTAATGAAAAACTGTTTTTT	.	TRBV5-5	.	TRBJ1-4
CATGQPYGYTF	TGTGCCACCGGACAGCCCTATGGCTACACCTTC	.	TRBV6-1	.	TRBJ1-2
CASSGGTERTQYF	TGTGCCAGCAGTGGCGGGACAGAAAGGACCCAGTACTTC	.	TRBV28	.	TRBJ2-5
CASSESLEGATDTQYF	TGCGCCAGCAGTGAGTCGTTGGAGGGGGCAACAGATACGCAGTATTTT	.	TRBV10-2	once	TRBJ2-3
CASSEATGYEQYF	TGTGCCAGCAGTGAAGCGACAGGGTACGAGCAGTACTTC	TRBD1	TRBV2	.	TRBJ2-7
CASSKSNSGASGYTF	TGTGCCAGCAGCAAGTCGAACTCAGGGGCGAGCGGCTACACCTTC	.	TRBV6-5	.	TRBJ1-2
CASSYWGLTYEQYF	TGTGCCAGCAGTTACTGGGGACTTACCTACGAGCAGTACTTC	.	TRBV6-6	.	TRBJ2-7
CASSLSLPGGTGELFF	TGTGCCAGCAGCTTATCGTTGCCAGGGGGCACCGGGGAGCTGTTTTTT	TRBD1	TRBV11-2	once	TRBJ2-2
CASSFQGSYEQYF	TGCGCCAGCAGCTTTCAGGGGAGCTACGAGCAGTACTTC	.	TRBV5-1	.	TRBJ2-7
CASSQRDRDTQYF	TGTGCCAGCAGTCAAAGAGATAGAGATACGCAGTATTTT	.	TRBV6-5	.	TRBJ2-3
CASSLGDSTRGYTF	TGCGCCAGCAGCTTGGGGGACAGCACCCGAGGCTACACCTTC	TRBD1	TRBV5-1	.	TRBJ1-2
CASSPQGSVTGELFF	TGTGCCAGCTCACCACAGGGGTCGGTCACCGGGGAGCTGTTTTTT	.	TRBV18	.	TRBJ2-2
CASSPGTYEQYF	TGTGCCAGCAGCCCGGGAACCTACGAGCAGTACTTC	.	TRBV7-6	.	TRBJ2-7
CASSPRGTQTSGNTIYF	TGCGCCAGCAGCCCCAGGGGAACTCAAACCTCTGGAAACACCATATATTTT	.	TRBV5-1	few	TRBJ1-3
CASTPGQYTEAFF	TGTGCCAGCACCCCCGGACAGTACACTGAAGCTTTCTTT	.	TRBV6-6	.	TRBJ1-1
CAISESIGRSGGYGYTF	TGTGCCATCAGTGAGTCGATCGGGAGGTCAGGCGGGTATGGCTACACCTTC	.	TRBV10-3	.	TRBJ1-2
CASSHTGRMDGYTF	TGTGCCAGCAGCCACACAGGGCGGATGGATGGCTACACCTTC	.	TRBV14	.	TRBJ1-2
CASSLPGQPQHF	TGTGCCAGCAGCCTCCCGGGTCAGCCCCAGCATTTT	.	TRBV28	.	TRBJ1-5
CASRRDLAWETQYF	TGTGCCAGCAGGCGGGACCTAGCGTGGGAGACCCAGTACTTC	.	TRBV7-2	.	TRBJ2-5
CASRDPGSDYGYTF	TGTGCCAGCAGGGATCCGGGGTCTGACTATGGCTACACCTTC	.	TRBV2	.	TRBJ1-2
CASSLLEGQGNVVYTF	TGTGCCAGCAGCCTCCTAGAGGGACAGGGAAATGTTGTCTACACCTTC	TRBD1	TRBV7-2	.	TRBJ1-2
CASSWGWTSGGGGETQYF	TGTGCCAGCAGCTGGGGTTGGACTAGCGGGGGGGGAGGAGAGACCCAGTACTTC	TRBD2	TRBV5-6	.	TRBJ2-5
CASSAQGAGNNQPQHF	TGTGCCAGTAGTGCCCAGGGGGCGGGAAACAATCAGCCCCAGCATTTT	TRBD1	TRBV19	.	TRBJ1-5
CAWIEQGSGNTIYF	TGTGCCTGGATTGAACAGGGATCTGGAAACACCATATATTTT	.	TRBV30	.	TRBJ1-3
CASTLTGGFYGYTF	TGTGCCAGCACCCTGACAGGGGGATTCTATGGCTACACCTTC	TRBD1	TRBV5-6	.	TRBJ1-2
CASSLGQATGELFF	TGTGCCAGCAGCTTAGGCCAGGCCACCGGGGAGCTGTTTTTT	.	TRBV11-2	.	TRBJ2-2
CASSRFDRDYNEQFF	TGCGCCAGCAGCCGCTTTGACAGGGACTACAATGAGCAGTTCTTC	TRBD1	TRBV5-1	.	TRBJ2-1
CASSRTDNDNQPQHF	TGTGCCAGCAGCCGTACTGACAACGACAATCAGCCCCAGCATTTT	.	TRBV7-9	.	TRBJ1-5
CASSPSTGPSGNTIYF	TGCGCCAGCAGCCCTTCGACAGGTCCCTCTGGAAACACCATATATTTT	.	TRBV5-1	.	TRBJ1-3
CASARQVKSTDTQYF	TGCGCCAGCGCCCGACAGGTTAAGAGCACAGATACGCAGTATTTT	.	TRBV5-1	.	TRBJ2-3
CASMKQGGETQYF	TGTGCCAGCATGAAACAGGGTGGCGAGACCCAGTACTTC	.	TRBV6-1	.	TRBJ2-5
CASSASERGLQYF	TGCGCCAGCAGTGCCTCTGAGCGGGGGCTCCAGTACTTC	TRBD2	TRBV10-2	.	TRBJ2-5
CASGVPGSRVLFF	TGTGCCAGCGGCGTACCGGGGTCGCGGGTGCTGTTCTTC	.	TRBV6-1	once	TRBJ2-1